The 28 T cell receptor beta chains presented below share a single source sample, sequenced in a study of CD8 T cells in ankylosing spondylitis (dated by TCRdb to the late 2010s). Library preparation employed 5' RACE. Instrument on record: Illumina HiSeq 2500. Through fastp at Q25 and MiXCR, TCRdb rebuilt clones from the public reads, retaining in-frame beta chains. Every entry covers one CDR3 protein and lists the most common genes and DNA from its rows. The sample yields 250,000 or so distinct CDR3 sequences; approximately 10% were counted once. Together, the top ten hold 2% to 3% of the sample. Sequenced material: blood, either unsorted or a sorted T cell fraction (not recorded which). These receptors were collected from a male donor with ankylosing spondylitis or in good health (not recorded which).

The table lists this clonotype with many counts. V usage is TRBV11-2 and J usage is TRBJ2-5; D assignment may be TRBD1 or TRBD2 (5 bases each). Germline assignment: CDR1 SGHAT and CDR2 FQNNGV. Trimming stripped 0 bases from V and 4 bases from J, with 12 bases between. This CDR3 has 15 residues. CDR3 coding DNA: TGTGCCAGCAGCTTAGAAGGGACCCGCGTAGAGACCCAGTACTTC. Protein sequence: CASSLEGTRVETQYF. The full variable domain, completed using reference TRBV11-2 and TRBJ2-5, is EAGVAQSPRYKIIEKRQSVAFWCNPISGHATLYWYQQILGQGPKLLIQFQNNGVVDDSQLPKDRFSAERLKGVDSTLKIQPAKLEDSAVYLCASSLEGTRVETQYFGPGTRLLVL.

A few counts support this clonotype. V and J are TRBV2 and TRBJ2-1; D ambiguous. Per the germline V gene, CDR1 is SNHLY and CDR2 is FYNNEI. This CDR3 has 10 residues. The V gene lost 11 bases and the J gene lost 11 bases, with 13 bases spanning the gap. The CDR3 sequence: CASESEKQFF. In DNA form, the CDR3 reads TGTGCCTCGGAGAGCGAAAAGCAGTTCTTC.

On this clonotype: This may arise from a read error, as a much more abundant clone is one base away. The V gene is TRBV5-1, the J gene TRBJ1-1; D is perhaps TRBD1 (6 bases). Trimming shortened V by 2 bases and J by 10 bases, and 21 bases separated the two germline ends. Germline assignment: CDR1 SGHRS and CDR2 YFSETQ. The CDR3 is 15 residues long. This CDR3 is CASSFLGQRVSGAFF. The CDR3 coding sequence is TGCGCCAGCAGCTTTCTGGGACAACGAGTATCTGGAGCTTTCTTT.

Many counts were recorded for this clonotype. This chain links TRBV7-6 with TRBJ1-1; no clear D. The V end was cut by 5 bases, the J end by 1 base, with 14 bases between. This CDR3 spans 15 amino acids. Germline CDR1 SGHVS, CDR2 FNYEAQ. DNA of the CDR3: TGTGCCAGCAGCCCCCGAGGACGGCCGAACACTGAAGCTTTCTTT. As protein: CASSPRGRPNTEAFF.

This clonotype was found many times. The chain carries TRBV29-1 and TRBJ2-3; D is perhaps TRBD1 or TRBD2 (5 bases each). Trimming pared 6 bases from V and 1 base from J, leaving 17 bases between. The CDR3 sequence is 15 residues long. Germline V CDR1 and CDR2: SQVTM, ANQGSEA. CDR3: CSVLGTSTGTDTQYF. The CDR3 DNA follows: TGCAGCGTCCTCGGGACCTCCACTGGCACAGATACGCAGTATTTT.

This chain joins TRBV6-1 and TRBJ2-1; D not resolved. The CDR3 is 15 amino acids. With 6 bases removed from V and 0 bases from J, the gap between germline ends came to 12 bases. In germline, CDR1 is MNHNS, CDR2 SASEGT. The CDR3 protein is CASSPTKSSYNEQFF. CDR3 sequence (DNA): TGTGCCAGCAGCCCAACGAAGAGCTCCTACAATGAGCAGTTCTTC.

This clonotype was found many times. The CDR3 spells CASSGNPGQTGYTF. In DNA, the CDR3 is TGTGCCAGCAGTGGAAATCCGGGACAGACTGGCTACACCTTC. V usage is TRBV2 and J usage is TRBJ1-2; 7 bases are shared with TRBD1. J was trimmed by 7 bases and V by 4 bases; bases with no gene match: 9. From germline, CDR1 is SNHLY and CDR2 FYNNEI. The CDR3 has 14 residues.

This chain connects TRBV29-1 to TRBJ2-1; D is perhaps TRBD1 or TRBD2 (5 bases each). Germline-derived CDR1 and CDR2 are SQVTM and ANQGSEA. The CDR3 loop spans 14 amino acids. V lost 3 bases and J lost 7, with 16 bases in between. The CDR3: CSVDDRDPENEQFF. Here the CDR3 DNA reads TGCAGCGTTGACGACCGGGACCCAGAGAATGAGCAGTTCTTC.

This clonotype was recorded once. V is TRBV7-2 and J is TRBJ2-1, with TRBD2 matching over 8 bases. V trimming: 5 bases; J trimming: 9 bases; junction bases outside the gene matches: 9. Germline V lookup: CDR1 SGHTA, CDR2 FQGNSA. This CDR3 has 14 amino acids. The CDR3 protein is CASSTAGTRVEQFF. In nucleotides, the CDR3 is TGTGCCAGCAGCACAGCCGGGACTAGGGTTGAGCAGTTCTTC.

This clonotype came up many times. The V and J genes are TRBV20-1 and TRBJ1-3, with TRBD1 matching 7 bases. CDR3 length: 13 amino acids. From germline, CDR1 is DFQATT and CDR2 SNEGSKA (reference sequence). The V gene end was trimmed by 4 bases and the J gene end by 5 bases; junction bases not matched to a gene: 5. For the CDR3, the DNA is TGCAGTGCTAACCGGGACAGCCGAAACACCATATATTTT. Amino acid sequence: CSANRDSRNTIYF.

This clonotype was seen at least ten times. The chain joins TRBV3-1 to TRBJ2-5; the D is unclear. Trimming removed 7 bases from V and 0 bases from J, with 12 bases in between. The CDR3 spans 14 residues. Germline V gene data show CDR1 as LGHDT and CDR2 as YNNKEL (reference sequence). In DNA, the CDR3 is TGTGCCAGCACCCCCGAGTCGTACCAAGAGACCCAGTACTTC. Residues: CASTPESYQETQYF.

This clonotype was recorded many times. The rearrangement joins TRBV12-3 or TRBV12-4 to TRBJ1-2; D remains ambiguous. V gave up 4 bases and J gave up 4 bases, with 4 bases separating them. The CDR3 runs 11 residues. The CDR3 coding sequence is TGTGCCAGCAGTTCCGGCTATGGCTACACCTTC. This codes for CASSSGYGYTF.

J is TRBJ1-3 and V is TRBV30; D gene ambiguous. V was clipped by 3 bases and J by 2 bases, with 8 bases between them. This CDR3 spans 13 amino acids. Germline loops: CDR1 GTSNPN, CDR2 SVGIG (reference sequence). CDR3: CAWRMPPGNTIYF. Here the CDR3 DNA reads TGTGCCTGGAGGATGCCCCCTGGAAACACCATATATTTT.

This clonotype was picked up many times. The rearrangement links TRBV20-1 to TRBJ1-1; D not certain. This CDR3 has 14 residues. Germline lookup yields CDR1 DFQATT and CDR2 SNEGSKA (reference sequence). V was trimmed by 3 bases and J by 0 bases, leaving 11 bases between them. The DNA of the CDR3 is TGCAGTGCTAGTCTGTCGTCTATGAACACTGAAGCTTTCTTT. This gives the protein CSASLSSMNTEAFF.

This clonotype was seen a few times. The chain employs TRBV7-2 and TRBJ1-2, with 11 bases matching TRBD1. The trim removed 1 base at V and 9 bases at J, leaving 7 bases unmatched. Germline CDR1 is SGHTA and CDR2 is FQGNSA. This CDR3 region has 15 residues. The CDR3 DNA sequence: TGTGCCAGCAGCTTAGGGTTAGGGACAGGGGGGAGCTACACCTTC. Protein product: CASSLGLGTGGSYTF.

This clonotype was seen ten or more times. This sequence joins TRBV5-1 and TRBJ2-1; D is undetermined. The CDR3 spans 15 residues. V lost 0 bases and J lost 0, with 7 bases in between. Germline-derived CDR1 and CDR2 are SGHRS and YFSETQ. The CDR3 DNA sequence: TGCGCCAGCAGCTTGGAGCCAGGCTCCTACAATGAGCAGTTCTTC. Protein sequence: CASSLEPGSYNEQFF.

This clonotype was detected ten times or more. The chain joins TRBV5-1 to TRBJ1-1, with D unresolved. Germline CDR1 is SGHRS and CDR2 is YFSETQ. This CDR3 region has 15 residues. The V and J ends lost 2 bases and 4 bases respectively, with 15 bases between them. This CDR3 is CASSFNPGVGTEAFF. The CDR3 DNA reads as TGCGCCAGCAGCTTCAACCCGGGTGTAGGCACTGAAGCTTTCTTT.

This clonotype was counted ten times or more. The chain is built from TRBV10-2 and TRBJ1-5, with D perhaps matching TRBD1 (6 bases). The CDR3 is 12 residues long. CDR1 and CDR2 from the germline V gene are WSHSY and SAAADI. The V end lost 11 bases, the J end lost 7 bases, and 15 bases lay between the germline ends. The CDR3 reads CAVQGNGQPQHF. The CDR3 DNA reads TGCGCCGTTCAGGGGAACGGCCAGCCCCAGCATTTT.

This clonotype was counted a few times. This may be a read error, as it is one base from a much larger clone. CDR3 protein: CSVEDRGGHTF. CDR3 bases: TGCAGCGTTGAAGATCGGGGTGGCCACACCTTC. The chain employs TRBV29-1 and TRBJ1-2; D ambiguous. The CDR3 is 11 residues long. Germline V gene lookup returns CDR1 SQVTM and CDR2 ANQGSEA.

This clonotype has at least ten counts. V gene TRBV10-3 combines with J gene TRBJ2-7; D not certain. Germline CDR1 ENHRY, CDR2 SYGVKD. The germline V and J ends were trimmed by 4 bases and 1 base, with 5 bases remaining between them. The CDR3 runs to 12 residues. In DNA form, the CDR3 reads TGTGCCATCAGTGGGCCTTCCTACGAGCAGTACTTC. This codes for CAISGPSYEQYF.

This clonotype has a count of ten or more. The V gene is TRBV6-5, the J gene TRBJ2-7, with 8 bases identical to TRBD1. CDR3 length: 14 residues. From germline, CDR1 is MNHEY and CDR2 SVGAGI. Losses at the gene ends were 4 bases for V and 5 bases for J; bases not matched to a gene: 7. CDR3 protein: CASSSGTGVNEQYF. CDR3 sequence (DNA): TGTGCCAGCAGTTCCGGGACAGGTGTGAACGAGCAGTACTTC.

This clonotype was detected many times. CDR3 sequence reads: CASSRELIGTGGLDEQFF. The DNA of the CDR3 is TGTGCCAGCAGCCGGGAGTTGATCGGGACAGGGGGGCTTGATGAGCAGTTCTTC. The chain is built from TRBV3-2 and TRBJ2-1; TRBD1, the table's D call, was not compared with the DNA. TRBV3-2 is shown as a pseudogene. The CDR3 length is 18 residues.

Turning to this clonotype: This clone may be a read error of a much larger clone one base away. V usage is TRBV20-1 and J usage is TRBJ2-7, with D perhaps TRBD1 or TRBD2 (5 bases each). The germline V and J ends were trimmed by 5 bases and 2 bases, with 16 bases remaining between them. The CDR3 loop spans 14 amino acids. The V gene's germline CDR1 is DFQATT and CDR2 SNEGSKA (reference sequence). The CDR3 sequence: CSAGYRGGAYEQYF. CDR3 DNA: TGCAGTGCTGGCTACCGGGGCGGAGCCTACGAGCAGTACTTC.

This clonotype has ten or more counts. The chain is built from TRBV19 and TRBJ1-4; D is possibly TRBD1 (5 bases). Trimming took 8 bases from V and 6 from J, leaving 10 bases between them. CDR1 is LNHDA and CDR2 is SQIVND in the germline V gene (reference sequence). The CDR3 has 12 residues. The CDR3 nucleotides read TGTGCCAGTCGCTTCAGGGATGAAAAACTGTTTTTT. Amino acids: CASRFRDEKLFF.

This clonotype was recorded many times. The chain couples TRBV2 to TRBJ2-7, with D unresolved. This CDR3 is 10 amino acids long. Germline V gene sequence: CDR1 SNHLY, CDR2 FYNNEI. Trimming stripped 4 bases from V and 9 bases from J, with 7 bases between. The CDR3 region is CASSASRQYF. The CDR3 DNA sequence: TGTGCCAGCAGTGCCTCTCGGCAGTACTTC.

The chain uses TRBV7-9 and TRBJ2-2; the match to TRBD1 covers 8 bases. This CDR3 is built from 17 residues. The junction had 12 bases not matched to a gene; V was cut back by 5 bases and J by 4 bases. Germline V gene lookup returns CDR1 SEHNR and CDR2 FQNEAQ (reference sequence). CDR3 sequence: CASSLSETGESTGELFF. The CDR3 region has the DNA TGTGCCAGCAGCCTTTCCGAGACAGGGGAGAGCACCGGGGAGCTGTTTTTT. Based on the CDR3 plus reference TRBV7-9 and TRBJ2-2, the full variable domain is DTGVSQNPRHKITKRGQNVTFRCDPISEHNRLYWYRQTLGQGPEFLTYFQNEAQLEKSRLLSDRFSAERPKGSFSTLEIQRTEQGDSAMYLCASSLSETGESTGELFFGEGSRLTVL.

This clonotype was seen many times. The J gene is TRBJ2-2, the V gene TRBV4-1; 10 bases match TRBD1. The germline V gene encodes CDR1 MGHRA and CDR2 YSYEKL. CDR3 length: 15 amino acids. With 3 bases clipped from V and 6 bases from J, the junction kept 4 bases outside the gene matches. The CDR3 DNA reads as TGCGCCAGCAGCCAGGACAGGGGGGGACCCGGGGAGCTGTTTTTT. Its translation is CASSQDRGGPGELFF.

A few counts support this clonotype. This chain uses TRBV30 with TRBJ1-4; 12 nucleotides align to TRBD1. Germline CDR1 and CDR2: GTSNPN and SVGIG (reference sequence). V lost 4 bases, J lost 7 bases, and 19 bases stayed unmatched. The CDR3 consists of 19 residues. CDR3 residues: CAWKDPGQGAFGRREKLFF. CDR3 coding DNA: TGTGCCTGGAAAGACCCGGGACAGGGGGCCTTCGGAAGACGTGAAAAACTGTTTTTT.